Listed below are T cell receptor beta chains from one sample, sequenced in a study of T-cell reconstitution after alpha-beta-depleted transplantation in children. TCRdb independently ran MiXCR on the PCR reads; one entry per CDR3 protein. This table has about 540,000 distinct CDR3 sequences, approximately 20% appearing once. The specimen was PBMCs from the stem cell graft donor, collected from the stem cell graft. The receptors were sampled from a human donor who donated a stem cell graft to a child with acute lymphoblastic leukemia. Each CDR3 is given without its conserved first and last residue. The D gene is left open where the match is weak.

NA,TRBV6-6,TRBJ2-5,ASRSGQETQY
NA,TRBV29-1,TRBJ2-1,SVVSGVEQF
NA,TRBV4-1,TRBJ2-7,ASSQVVGGYEQY
TRBD1,TRBV11-2,TRBJ1-6,ASSLDGTEFNNSPLH
NA,TRBV18,TRBJ2-3,ASLPTWGSTDTQY
NA,TRBV4-1,TRBJ1-1,ASSQESPGPATF
NA,TRBV12-3/TRBV12-4,TRBJ2-1,ASSFRRRGPYNEQF
NA,TRBV7-3,TRBJ1-3,ASRGPGNTIY
NA,TRBV20-1,TRBJ2-2,SALDWARASTGELF
NA,TRBV15,TRBJ1-6,GGEDGISPLH
NA,TRBV28,TRBJ1-5,ASTRVGQPQH
TRBD1,TRBV15,TRBJ2-1,ATSIRYSGTGNNEQF
TRBD1,TRBV7-8,TRBJ1-5,ASSDDRGLGQPQH
TRBD1,TRBV5-1,TRBJ2-1,ASSLAGQVSMYEQF
TRBD2,TRBV5-6,TRBJ2-7,ASSFRREVPYEQY
NA,TRBV4-1,TRBJ2-2,ASSQVGDNTGELF
NA,TRBV27,TRBJ2-1,ASSFGAGEQF
TRBD2,TRBV4-3,TRBJ2-1,ASSAPLAGAYNEQF
NA,TRBV6-2/TRBV6-3,TRBJ1-1,ASSPFSGATEAF
NA,TRBV24-1,TRBJ2-1,ATSVNRGRGLTSSYNEQF
TRBD1,TRBV25-1,TRBJ1-4,ASSEFPDRENEKLF
NA,TRBV20-1,TRBJ2-7,SAPGLSYEQY
NA,TRBV29-1,TRBJ2-7,SVAGLAGTYEQY
NA,TRBV6-1,TRBJ2-1,ASSSWDVADSYNEQF
NA,TRBV6-5,TRBJ1-5,ASSTDIEGNQPQH
TRBD2,TRBV12-3/TRBV12-4,TRBJ2-4,ASTGTSQNIQY
TRBD1,TRBV7-9,TRBJ2-3,ASSLAPGQGFTDTQY
NA,TRBV27,TRBJ2-1,ASSWGQGSSYNEQF
TRBD2,TRBV5-1,TRBJ2-1,ASSQELAGGEQF
NA,TRBV5-5,TRBJ1-2,ASSPEGQPYT
NA,TRBV12-3/TRBV12-4,TRBJ1-1,ASSVTGISTEAF
TRBD1,TRBV30,TRBJ1-2,AWSYDRGLGYT
TRBD2,TRBV12-3/TRBV12-4,TRBJ2-7,ASSLLAGDIDEQY
TRBD2,TRBV2,TRBJ2-7,ASSLGTSVLAYEQY
NA,TRBV12-3/TRBV12-4,TRBJ2-5,ASSRPGIGQETQY
NA,TRBV29-1,TRBJ2-3,SVEGGPYLTDTQY
TRBD2,TRBV6-1,TRBJ2-1,ASSPKGTSPGSEQF
NA,TRBV29-1,TRBJ1-4,SVEGPLEKLF
NA,TRBV18,TRBJ2-7,ASSLPGRPEQY
NA,TRBV5-1,TRBJ1-2,ASSSTPGGPYGYT
TRBD1,TRBV7-3,TRBJ2-7,ASSLNPTGASRNYEQY
NA,TRBV12-3/TRBV12-4,TRBJ1-2,ASSLSGAYGYT
TRBD2,TRBV7-9,TRBJ2-1,ASSLGGDYEQF
NA,TRBV12-3/TRBV12-4,TRBJ2-1,ASSLGAGEISYNEQF
TRBD2,TRBV20-1,TRBJ2-5,SAYPLAGQETQY
NA,TRBV7-3,TRBJ2-3,ASSPGEIRTDTQY
NA,TRBV18,TRBJ1-2,ASSRGDPFYGYT
NA,TRBV6-4,TRBJ1-1,ASSATPENTEAF
TRBD1,TRBV30,TRBJ1-2,AWSFGTGAYGYT
TRBD2,TRBV5-6,TRBJ2-7,ASSHLAGRSYEQY
NA,TRBV18,TRBJ2-3,ASSPPTGVGDTQY
TRBD2,TRBV20-1,TRBJ2-1,SAPRLAGSDGF